Included here is one TCR beta chain sequence, with context. The antigen is unknown. The entry originates in a study of OX40 agonist ivuxolimab in advanced cancers. Broader study findings: Circulating CD4+ and CD8+ T cells showed clonal expansion by week 6 at 0.1 to 3.0 mg/kg.

The V end was cut by 5 bases, the J end by 8 bases, with 22 bases between. The CDR3 spans 16 residues. Germline CDR1 SGHAT, CDR2 FQNNGV. TCRdb keeps only in-frame clones here, not all; method: immunoSEQ multiplex PCR. The sample consists of around 40,000 clones, approximately 82% of them appearing once. This chain connects TRBV11-2 to TRBJ2-1; the D gene is possibly TRBD2 (6 bases). The TCR originated in an adult with an advanced solid tumor such as melanoma, head and neck, liver or kidney cancer. Sequencing was performed on CD4+ or CD8+ T cells sorted from blood, taken in a trial of the OX40 agonist ivuxolimab. The CDR3 region has the DNA TGTGCCAGCAGCGGGCCTGGCGGACTACTTCACGATGAGCAGTTCTTC. Translation: CASSGPGGLLHDEQFF.